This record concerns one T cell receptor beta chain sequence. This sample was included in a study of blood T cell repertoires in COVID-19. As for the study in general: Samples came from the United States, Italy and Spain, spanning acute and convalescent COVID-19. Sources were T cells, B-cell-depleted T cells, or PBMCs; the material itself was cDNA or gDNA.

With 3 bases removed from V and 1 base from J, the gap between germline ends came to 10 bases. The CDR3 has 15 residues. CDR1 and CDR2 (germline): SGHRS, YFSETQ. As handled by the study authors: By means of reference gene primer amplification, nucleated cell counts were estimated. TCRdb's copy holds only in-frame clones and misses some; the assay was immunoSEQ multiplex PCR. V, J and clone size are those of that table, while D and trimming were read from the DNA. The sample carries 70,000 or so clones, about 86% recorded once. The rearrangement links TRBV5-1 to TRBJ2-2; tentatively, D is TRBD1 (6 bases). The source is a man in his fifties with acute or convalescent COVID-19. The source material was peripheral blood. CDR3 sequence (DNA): TGCGCCAGCAGCTCGAGGGGACAGAACACCGGGGAGCTGTTTTTT. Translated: CASSSRGQNTGELFF.